The TCR beta chain under discussion was sequenced for a study of blood T cells in healthy people across ages. Between the trimmed V and J ends, which lost 5 bases and 0 bases, there was a span of 18 bases. Per germline, CDR1 SGDLS and CDR2 YYNGEE. The CDR3 is 18 amino acids. Together with a sample-barcoded 5' primer, a J-beta primer mix was included in a second PCR lasting roughly 7 to 11 cycles. Every cDNA molecule bore a tag from a template-switch adaptor containing 12 random nucleotides. TCRdb analysed the 5' RACE reads with MiXCR anew, one entry per CDR3 protein. There are around 520,000 distinct CDR3 sequences in the sample; roughly a quarter occur only once, and 3% to 4% lies in the top ten. The same specimen was also included in a second study, on T cells of mothers and their children.

This TCR came from a boy younger than 10 in good health. The V and J genes are TRBV9 and TRBJ2-6; perhaps TRBD1 as D (6 bases). Material: blood. CDR3 region: CASSQGGRVYSGANVLTF. CDR3 coding DNA: TGTGCCAGCAGTCAAGGGGGTAGAGTCTACTCTGGGGCCAACGTCCTGACTTTC.